The sequence of this TCR beta chain was determined in a study of coeliac disease. Using immunoSEQ multiplex PCR, the repertoire was profiled, and TCRdb retains in-frame clones only, with some absent. This table holds a few thousand clones, around two thirds found once. With V trimmed by 6 bases and J by 1 base, 5 bases remained unmatched. Germline V gene data show CDR1 as SQVTM and CDR2 as ANQGSEA. The CDR3 has 13 amino acids. The chain uses TRBV29-1 and TRBJ2-7; 8 nucleotides match TRBD1. This sequence was found in a woman under 30 with active celiac disease. The sequenced sample was intraepithelial lymphocytes from the gut. The CDR3 sequence is CSVLTGASYEQYF. In nucleotides, the CDR3 is TGCAGCGTACTGACAGGGGCATCCTACGAGCAGTACTTC.